This T cell receptor (beta chain) was sequenced in a study of blood T cells in healthy people across ages. The second PCR ran about 6 to 11 cycles with a sample-barcoded 5' primer and J-beta primers. TCRdb passed the 5' RACE reads through MiXCR, listing each CDR3 protein once. The sample includes roughly 1.5 million distinct CDR3 sequences, around 40% of them seen just once. V was pared by 6 bases and J by 5 bases, with 13 bases between. CDR1 KGHSH and CDR2 LQKENI come from the germline V gene. The CDR3 runs to 13 residues. This clonotype was counted a single time. The antigen is not known. General study findings and limits: Estimated diversity that came from one million T cells was considered an underestimate.

This sequence was found in a woman aged 18-30 years in good health. Sequencing input: blood. V is TRBV18 and J is TRBJ1-2; D call uncertain. CDR3 nucleotide sequence: TGTGCCAGCTCCCCGGACGCGCAATATGGCTACACCTTC. Its protein product is CASSPDAQYGYTF.